What follows are 6 T cell receptor beta chains derived from one specimen sequenced in a study of blood T cell repertoires in COVID-19. The data were produced by immunoSEQ multiplex PCR, yet TCRdb's version contains in-frame clones alone and is incomplete. This sample has about 230,000 clones; over 70% occur once, and the top ten carry approximately 8%. The sequenced sample was peripheral blood. These receptors were taken from a woman of 80 years or more with acute or convalescent COVID-19.

The chain joins TRBV6-1 to TRBJ1-2; D remains ambiguous. The CDR3 is 15 amino acids. V lost 1 base and J 8 bases, leaving 17 bases between the germline ends. Germline CDR1 MNHNS, CDR2 SASEGT. CDR3 region: CASSEGHQRTWGYTF. The CDR3 DNA reads TGTGCCAGCAGTGAAGGACACCAAAGAACATGGGGCTACACCTTC.

Concerning this clone: The junction differs from germline at one of its ends, possibly a read error. The chain recombines TRBV7-8 with TRBJ2-7; no definite D call. The CDR3 is made up of 11 amino acids. Germline values: CDR1 SGHVS, CDR2 FQNEAQ. The CDR3 nucleotides read TGTGCCAGCAGCTTAATGTTTTCCCACACGTTC. This gives the protein CASSLMFSHTF. Drawing the rest from reference TRBV7-8 and TRBJ2-7, the complete variable domain is GAGVSQSPRYKVAKRGQDVALRCDPISGHVSLFWYQQALGQGPEFLTYFQNEAQLDKSGLPSDRFFAERPEGSVSTLKIQRTQQEDSAVYLCASSLMFSHTFGPGTRLTVT.

This rearrangement joins TRBV2 to TRBJ1-1; maybe TRBD1 (6 bases). This CDR3 is 14 amino acids long. CDR1 is SNHLY and CDR2 is FYNNEI in the germline V gene. V was pared by 7 bases and J by 3 bases, with 15 bases between. As DNA, the CDR3 is TGTGCCAGCAAGATTCTAGGGGGGGACACTGAAGCTTTCTTT. Its protein is CASKILGGDTEAFF.

The V call is TRBV2, the J call TRBJ1-2; D remains unclear. CDR1 SNHLY and CDR2 FYNNEI come from the germline V gene. The CDR3 totals 15 residues. Trimming cost V 2 bases and J 2 bases, with 12 bases left between them. CDR3 protein: CASSEPGSTNYGYTF. In nucleotides, the CDR3 is TGTGCCAGCAGTGAACCGGGTAGTACAAACTATGGCTACACCTTC.

The V gene is TRBV14, the J gene TRBJ2-1, with D uncertain. Trimming removed 4 bases from V and 2 bases from J, with 9 bases in between. The CDR3 has 14 residues. Germline lookup yields CDR1 SGHDN and CDR2 FVKESK. The CDR3 nucleotides are TGTGCCAGCAGCCTTAGTTCTCCCTACAATGAGCAGTTCTTC. The encoded protein is CASSLSSPYNEQFF.

This clone was observed a handful of times. The V gene is TRBV6-4, the J gene TRBJ2-5, with 10 nucleotides matching TRBD1. The germline gives CDR1 MRHNA, CDR2 SNTAGT. The trim removed 4 bases at V and 0 bases at J, leaving 8 bases unmatched. The CDR3 covers 17 residues. Here the CDR3 reads CASSVGTGEVYQETQYF. The CDR3 DNA reads as TGTGCCAGCAGTGTGGGGACAGGGGAAGTATACCAAGAGACCCAGTACTTC.